What follows are 14 T cell receptor beta chains derived from one specimen sequenced in a study of cytomegalovirus exposure and HLA in healthy donors. This PCR relied on a set of 60 Vbeta primers and 13 Jbeta primers. Sequencing was performed with immunoSEQ multiplex PCR; in TCRdb, only in-frame clones are kept and a portion is missing. The sample lists around 160,000 clones; approximately 78% were seen once. Source material: PBMCs. The receptors were sampled from a male donor in good health and CMV-seronegative.

DNA of the CDR3: TGTGCCAGCAGCTCGGACAGGGCAGAGACCCAGTACTTC. It codes for CASSSDRAETQYF. The chain couples TRBV7-9 to TRBJ2-5, with 8 bases that match TRBD1. The CDR3 is made up of 13 amino acids. Germline V gene lookup returns CDR1 SEHNR and CDR2 FQNEAQ (reference sequence). With V trimmed by 4 bases and J by 4 bases, 2 bases remained unmatched.

This chain joins TRBV7-2 and TRBJ1-1; TRBD1 matches 7 bases. The V and J ends lost 3 bases and 1 base, in that order; junction bases with no gene match: 2. CDR3 length: 14 amino acids. Germline V gene lookup returns CDR1 SGHTA and CDR2 FQGNSA. The CDR3 bases are TGTGCCAGCAGCTTTCAGGGGGAGAACACTGAAGCTTTCTTT. Translating it yields CASSFQGENTEAFF.

The chain uses TRBV28 and TRBJ1-2, with unresolved D. V was cut by 2 bases and J by 4 bases, with 8 bases left in between. The CDR3 runs to 13 residues. CDR1 is MDHEN, CDR2 SYDVKM, per germline. The CDR3 bases are TGTGCCAGCAGTTTAGATCCCAGCTATGGCTACACCTTC. Protein sequence: CASSLDPSYGYTF.

The chain employs TRBV28 and TRBJ1-5; D not resolved. Germline V gene data show CDR1 as MDHEN and CDR2 as SYDVKM. V was trimmed by 10 bases and J by 1 base, leaving 14 bases between them. CDR3 length: 14 amino acids. The CDR3 bases are TGTGCCATCATCCCCCGGGGAAGCAATCAGCCCCAGCATTTT. Its protein is CAIIPRGSNQPQHF.

The chain has TRBV25-1 and TRBJ2-2; 9 bases are shared with TRBD1. The CDR3 consists of 16 residues. V was clipped by 4 bases and J by 2 bases; unmatched bases: 5. CDR1 is MGHDK, CDR2 SYGVNS, per germline. As DNA, the CDR3 is TGTGCCAGCAGTGCCGCGGACAGGGGAAACACCGGGGAGCTGTTTTTT. This encodes CASSAADRGNTGELFF.

The gene calls are TRBV5-1 and TRBJ2-2; TRBD1 matches at 8 bases. Germline V lookup: CDR1 SGHRS, CDR2 YFSETQ. The J segment lost 7 bases and the V segment lost 4 bases, leaving 6 bases of the junction unmatched. This CDR3 spans 14 amino acids. CDR3 bases: TGCGCCAGCAGCCAGACAGGGGCTAACGGGGAGCTGTTTTTT. This encodes CASSQTGANGELFF.

Here the CDR3 reads CASSQGTVHSNQPQHF. The DNA of the CDR3 is TGTGCCAGTAGTCAGGGGACGGTACATAGCAATCAGCCCCAGCATTTT. The chain links TRBV19 to TRBJ1-5, with TRBD1 as a possible D gene (6 bases). Between the trimmed V and J ends, which lost 5 bases and 0 bases, there was a span of 14 bases. This CDR3 has 16 residues. CDR1 LNHDA and CDR2 SQIVND come from the germline V gene (reference sequence).

The gene calls are TRBV25-1 and TRBJ1-1, with TRBD1 matching over 7 bases. Germline trimming cut 5 bases from V and 6 bases from J; bases unmatched to any gene: 12. The CDR3 has 15 amino acids. Germline V gene data show CDR1 as MGHDK and CDR2 as SYGVNS. CDR3 residues: CASSPIEGAGAEAFF. The CDR3, as DNA: TGTGCCAGCAGTCCTATCGAGGGGGCCGGGGCTGAAGCTTTCTTT.

The V and J genes are TRBV11-2 and TRBJ2-1, with 8 bases identical to TRBD2. Trimming cost V 1 base and J 0 bases; bases outside gene matches: 2. This CDR3 has 16 residues. Germline loops: CDR1 SGHAT, CDR2 FQNNGV. In DNA, the CDR3 is TGTGCCAGCAGCTTAGGCAGCGGGAGCTCCTACAATGAGCAGTTCTTC. It codes for CASSLGSGSSYNEQFF.

V and J are TRBV9 and TRBJ1-2; TRBD1 matches at 10 bases. The ends lost 3 bases at V and 5 bases at J; junction bases unmatched: 4. The CDR3 sequence is 14 residues long. CDR1 is SGDLS, CDR2 YYNGEE, per germline. The CDR3 is CASSAGTGEYGYTF. CDR3 bases: TGTGCCAGCAGCGCCGGGACAGGGGAATATGGCTACACCTTC.

This clone was recorded a few times. This rearrangement joins TRBV5-1 to TRBJ1-1; D is possibly TRBD1 (5 bases). V lost 4 bases, J lost 4 bases, and 17 bases lay in between. The CDR3 is 15 amino acids. Germline assignment: CDR1 SGHRS and CDR2 YFSETQ. CDR3 amino acids: CASSQQVWGGTEAFF. The CDR3 bases are TGCGCCAGCAGCCAACAGGTTTGGGGTGGCACTGAAGCTTTCTTT.

The V and J genes are TRBV5-1 and TRBJ2-1; 7 bases agree with TRBD2. The CDR3 consists of 16 residues. CDR1 and CDR2 (germline): SGHRS, YFSETQ. Trimming removed 1 base from V and 3 bases from J; junction bases left unmatched: 7. CDR3 sequence: CASSLTGRMDYNEQFF. DNA of the CDR3: TGCGCCAGCAGCTTGACCGGGAGGATGGACTACAATGAGCAGTTCTTC.

This clone appeared once. The chain couples TRBV29-1 to TRBJ2-5, with TRBD2 matching over 13 bases. Trimming cost V 5 bases and J 5 bases; bases outside gene matches: 8. The CDR3 consists of 15 residues. The germline V gene encodes CDR1 SQVTM and CDR2 ANQGSEA. This CDR3 is CSVPGLAGFWETQYF. CDR3 nucleotides: TGCAGCGTTCCGGGACTAGCGGGATTTTGGGAGACCCAGTACTTC.

Regarding this clone: Other DNA sequences in the sample encode the same CDR3. V is TRBV28 and J is TRBJ1-5, with TRBD1 matching over 12 bases. CDR3 size: 16 residues. CDR1 is MDHEN, CDR2 SYDVKM, per germline. The junction had 4 bases not matched to a gene; V was cut back by 5 bases and J by 2 bases. The CDR3 protein is CASSGGQGAGNQPQHF. Written as DNA, the CDR3 is TGTGCCAGCAGTGGGGGACAGGGGGCAGGCAATCAGCCCCAGCATTTT.